This TCR beta chain derives from a study of T cells after yellow fever vaccination. Study-wide findings and caveats: From the bulk population, abundant clonotypes could contaminate and appear within FACS-sorted repertoires.

The germline gives CDR1 SGHNT, CDR2 YENEEA. CDR3 length equals 14 residues. Trimming removed 6 bases at V and 4 bases at J, with 16 bases between. TCRdb re-derived calls from the 5' RACE reads in MiXCR, one entry per CDR3 protein. Among a few hundred thousand distinct CDR3 sequences, approximately 8% were seen once, and the ten largest hold about 3.5%. Remarks on this clonotype: What it recognizes is unknown.

This clonotype originated in a man aged 18 to 30 who received the YFV17D yellow fever vaccine. Specimen: CD4+ T cells sorted from PBMCs, collected 5 days after the yellow fever booster vaccination. The chain recombines TRBV11-3 with TRBJ2-7; D gene uncertain. In DNA, the CDR3 is TGTGCCAGCAGATTCCTACAGAAGGGATACGAGCAGTACGTC. Amino acids: CASRFLQKGYEQYV.